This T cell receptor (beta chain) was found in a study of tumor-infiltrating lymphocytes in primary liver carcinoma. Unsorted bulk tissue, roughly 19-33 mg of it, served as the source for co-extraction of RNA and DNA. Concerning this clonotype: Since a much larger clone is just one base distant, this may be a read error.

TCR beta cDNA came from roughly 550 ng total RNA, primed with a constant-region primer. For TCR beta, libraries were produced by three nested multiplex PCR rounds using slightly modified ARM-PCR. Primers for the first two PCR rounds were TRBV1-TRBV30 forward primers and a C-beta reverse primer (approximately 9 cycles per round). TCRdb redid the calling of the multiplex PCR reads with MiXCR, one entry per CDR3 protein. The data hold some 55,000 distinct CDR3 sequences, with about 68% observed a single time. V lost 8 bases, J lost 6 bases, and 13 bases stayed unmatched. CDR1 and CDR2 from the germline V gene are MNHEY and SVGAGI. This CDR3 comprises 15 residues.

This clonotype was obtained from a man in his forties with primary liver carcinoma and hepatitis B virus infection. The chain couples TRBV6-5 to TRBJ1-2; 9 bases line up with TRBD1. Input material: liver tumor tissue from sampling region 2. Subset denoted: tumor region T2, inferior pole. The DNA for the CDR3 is TGTGCCAGCTGTCGCGAACAGGGGGCTAGCCATGGCTACACCTTC. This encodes CASCREQGASHGYTF.